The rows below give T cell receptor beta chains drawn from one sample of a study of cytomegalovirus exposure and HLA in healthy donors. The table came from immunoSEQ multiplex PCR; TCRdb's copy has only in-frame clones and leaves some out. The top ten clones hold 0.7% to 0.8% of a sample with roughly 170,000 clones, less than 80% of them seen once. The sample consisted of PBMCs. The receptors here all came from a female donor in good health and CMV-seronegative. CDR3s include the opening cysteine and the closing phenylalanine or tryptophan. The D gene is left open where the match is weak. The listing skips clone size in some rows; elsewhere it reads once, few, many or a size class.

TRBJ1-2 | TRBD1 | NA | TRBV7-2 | TGTGCCAGCAGCCCGGACTTCAGCACCGGGACAGGGCATGGCTACACCTTC | CASSPDFSTGTGHGYTF
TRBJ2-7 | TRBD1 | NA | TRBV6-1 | TGTGCCAGCAGCGGGGACAGGGCCCACGAGCAGTACTTC | CASSGDRAHEQYF
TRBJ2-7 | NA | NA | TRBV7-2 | TGTGCCAGCAGCAGGCTTACCGGGAGCGGCGAGCAGTACTTC | CASSRLTGSGEQYF
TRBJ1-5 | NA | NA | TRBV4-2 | TGTGCCAGCAGCCAAGATAGAGGAAATCAGCCCCAGCATTTT | CASSQDRGNQPQHF
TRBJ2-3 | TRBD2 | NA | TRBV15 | TGTGCCACCAGGGGGGGGACTAGCAGCACAGATACGCAGTATTTT | CATRGGTSSTDTQYF
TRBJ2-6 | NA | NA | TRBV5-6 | TGTGCCAGCAGCGAACAGGGATCCTCTGGGGCCAACGGCCTGACTTTC | CASSEQGSSGANGLTF
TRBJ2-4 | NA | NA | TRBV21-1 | TGTGCCAGCAGACTACAGGTGTGGGGAAACATTCAGTACTTC | CASRLQVWGNIQYF
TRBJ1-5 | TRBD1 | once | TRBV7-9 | TGTTCCAGCAGCTCAGGGGGAGGTTATGGCAATCAGCCCCAGCATTTT | CSSSSGGGYGNQPQHF
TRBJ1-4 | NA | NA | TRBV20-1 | TGCAGTGCTAGAGAAAGCGGGGGGGTGTTTTTT | CSARESGGVFF
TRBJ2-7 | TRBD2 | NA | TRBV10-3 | TGTGCCATCACTCCCAGCGGGAGATCCGAGCAGTACTTC | CAITPSGRSEQYF
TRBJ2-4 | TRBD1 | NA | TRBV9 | TGTGCCAGCAGCGAGGGACAGGGGGGGAACATTCAGTACTTC | CASSEGQGGNIQYF
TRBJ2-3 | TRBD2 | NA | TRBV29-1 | TGCAGCGTTGAAGTAGGGCGGGGGGGCACAGATACGCAGTATTTT | CSVEVGRGGTDTQYF
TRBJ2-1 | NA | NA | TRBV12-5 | TGTGTTAGTGGTTTGGTCGGCTACAATGAGCAGTTCTTC | CVSGLVGYNEQFF
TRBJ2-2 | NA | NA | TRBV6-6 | TGTGCCAGCAGTCGGGACCGGGGGACCGGGGAGCTGTTTTTT | CASSRDRGTGELFF
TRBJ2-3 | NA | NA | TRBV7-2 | TGTGCCAGCAGCTTAGAACGGTTGACGCAGTATTTT | CASSLERLTQYF
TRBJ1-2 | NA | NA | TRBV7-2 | TGTGCCAGCAGCCAAGGGGTAACCAACTATGGCTACACCTTC | CASSQGVTNYGYTF
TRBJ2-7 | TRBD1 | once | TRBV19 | TGTGCCAGGGACCCGGGACAGGGAAGCTCCTACGAGCAGTACTTC | CARDPGQGSSYEQYF
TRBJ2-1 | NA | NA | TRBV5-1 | TGCGCCAGCAGTGCCGGGGACTCCAGCATTGAGCAGTTCTTC | CASSAGDSSIEQFF
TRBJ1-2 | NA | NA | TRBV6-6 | TGTGCCAGCAGTCAGCAACAGGAGGGGGGCTACACCTTC | CASSQQQEGGYTF
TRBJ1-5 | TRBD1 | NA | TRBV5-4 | TGTGCCAGCAGCTTGGCAGAACAGGGGGAACATTTT | CASSLAEQGEHF
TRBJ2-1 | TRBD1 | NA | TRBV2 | TGTGCCAGCAGTTTGGACAGGAGCTCCTACAATGAGCAGTTCTTC | CASSLDRSSYNEQFF
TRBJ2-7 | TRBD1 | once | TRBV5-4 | TGTGCCAGCAGCGTGAGCCGGGACAGGGACCACGAGCAGTACTTC | CASSVSRDRDHEQYF
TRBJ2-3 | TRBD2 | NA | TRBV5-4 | TGTGCCAGCAGGCTAGCGGGGGGAAGCACAGATACGCAGTATTTT | CASRLAGGSTDTQYF
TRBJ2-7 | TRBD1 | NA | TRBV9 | TGTGCCAGCAGCGTAAGCCCGGGACAGGGGTACGAGCAGTACTTC | CASSVSPGQGYEQYF
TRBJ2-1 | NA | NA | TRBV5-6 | TGTGCCAGCAGCATGGTCGGAGGGGGCCCAGGCCATGAGCAGTTCTTC | CASSMVGGGPGHEQFF
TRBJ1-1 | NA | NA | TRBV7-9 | TGTGCCAGCAGCTTACTTCAGGGTTTTGAAGCTTTCTTT | CASSLLQGFEAFF
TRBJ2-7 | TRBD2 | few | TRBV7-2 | TGTGCCAGCCGAGGGGGACTAGCGGGAAAATCCTACGAGCAGTACTTC | CASRGGLAGKSYEQYF
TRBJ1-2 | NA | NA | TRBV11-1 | TGTGCTTTATCGGGGGTTTGTGGCTACACCTTC | CALSGVCGYTF
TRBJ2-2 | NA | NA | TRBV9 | TGTGCCAGCAGCGTAGCCCTGTACACCGGGGAGCTGTTTTTT | CASSVALYTGELFF
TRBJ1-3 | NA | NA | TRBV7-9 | TGTGCCAGCAGCAGTGGCCCCAACTCTGGAAACACCATATATTTT | CASSSGPNSGNTIYF
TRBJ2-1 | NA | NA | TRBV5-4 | TGTGCCAGCAGCTTGCGGGACTCCGATGAGCAGTTCTTC | CASSLRDSDEQFF
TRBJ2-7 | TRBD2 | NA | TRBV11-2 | TGTGCCAGCAGTCCCCCCTCCCGCACTAGCGGGGCCCCCTACGAGCAGTACTTC | CASSPPSRTSGAPYEQYF
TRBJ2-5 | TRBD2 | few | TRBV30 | TGTGCCTGGAGTGAATGGGGGGGAGAGACCCAGTACTTC | CAWSEWGGETQYF
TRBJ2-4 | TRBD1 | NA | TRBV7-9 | TGTGCCAGCAGCATACAGACAGGGAGATTGGCCAAAAACATTCAGTACTTC | CASSIQTGRLAKNIQYF
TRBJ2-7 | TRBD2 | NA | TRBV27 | TGTGCCAGCAGTTCTATCCGACTAGCGGGGCACTACGAGCAGTACTTC | CASSSIRLAGHYEQYF
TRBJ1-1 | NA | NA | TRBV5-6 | TGTGCCAGCAGCTTGACGGGGTGGGACACTGAAGCTTTCTTT | CASSLTGWDTEAFF
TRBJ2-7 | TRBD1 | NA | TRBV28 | TGTGCCAGCACCCCCGGGGACAGGTATTACCACGAGCAGTACTTC | CASTPGDRYYHEQYF
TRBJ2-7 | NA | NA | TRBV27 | TGTGCCAGCAGTGGTGACGGGTCTCTCTACGAGCAGTACTTC | CASSGDGSLYEQYF
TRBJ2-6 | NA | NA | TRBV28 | TGTGCCAGCATTGCTAAAACCTCTGGGGCCAACGTCCTGACTTTC | CASIAKTSGANVLTF
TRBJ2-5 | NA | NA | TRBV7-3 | TGTGCCAGCAGCGCCTATGGACTTTCGCAAGAGACCCAGTACTTC | CASSAYGLSQETQYF
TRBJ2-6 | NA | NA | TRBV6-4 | TGTGCCAGCAGCGGGGACATCTCCGGGGCCAACGTCCTGACTTTC | CASSGDISGANVLTF
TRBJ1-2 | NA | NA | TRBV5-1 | TGCGCCAGCAGCTTCAGGGCTCGCGATGGCTACACCTTC | CASSFRARDGYTF
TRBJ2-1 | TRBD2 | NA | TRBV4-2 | TGTGCCAGCAGCCAGGGAGGAGCGGGGGGGCTGAATGAGCAGTTCTTC | CASSQGGAGGLNEQFF
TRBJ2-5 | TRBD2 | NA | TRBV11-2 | TGTGCCAGCAGCTTAACCCTAGCGGGGAACCAAGAGACCCAGTACTTC | CASSLTLAGNQETQYF
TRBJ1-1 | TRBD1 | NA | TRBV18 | TGTGCCAGCTCTCGGGGACAGGAAGGGGTCAAAGTGTTCTTT | CASSRGQEGVKVFF
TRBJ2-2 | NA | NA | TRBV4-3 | TGCGCCAGCAGCCAAGAAGCTAGTCAGGGAACCGGGGAGCTGTTTTTT | CASSQEASQGTGELFF
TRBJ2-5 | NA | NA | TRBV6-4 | TGTGCCAGCAACCCGGTTGGGGCGAGGAGAGAGACCCAGTACTTC | CASNPVGARRETQYF
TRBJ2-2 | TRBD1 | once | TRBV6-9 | TGTGCCAGCAGTCACAGGGGCCGGGAGCTGTTTTTT | CASSHRGRELFF
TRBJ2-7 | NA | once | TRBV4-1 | TGCGCCAGCAGCCGCCGAGACGGGGACGAGCAGTACTTC | CASSRRDGDEQYF
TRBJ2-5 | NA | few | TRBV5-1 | TGCGCCAGCAGCCCTGGACTGAAGGGAGGCGGGGAGACCCAGTACTTC | CASSPGLKGGGETQYF
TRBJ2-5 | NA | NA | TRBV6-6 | TGTGCCAGCAGTTACAGCTCGCGGGGTCAAGAGACCCAGTACTTC | CASSYSSRGQETQYF
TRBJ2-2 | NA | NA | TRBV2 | TGTGCCCACGGGTTGTTGAACACCGGGGAGCTGTTTTTT | CAHGLLNTGELFF
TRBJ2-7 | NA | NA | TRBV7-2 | TGTGCCAGCAGCTTAGTGGGTGGTGGTAGCGACTCCTACGAGCAGTACTTC | CASSLVGGGSDSYEQYF
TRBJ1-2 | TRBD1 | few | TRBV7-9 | TGTGCCAGCAGCTTAACAGGGGGTGTCGGAGGCTACACCTTC | CASSLTGGVGGYTF